The 3 T cell receptor beta chains below come from one sample, sequenced in a study of blood T cell repertoires in COVID-19. The data were produced by immunoSEQ multiplex PCR, yet TCRdb's version contains in-frame clones alone and is incomplete. Of about 30,000 clones listed, about 86% are singletons. The sequenced material came from peripheral blood. Source of these receptors: a human donor in a cohort sampled during active COVID-19.

This chain joins TRBV10-3 and TRBJ2-5, with D possibly being TRBD2 (6 bases). This CDR3 contains 12 residues. Trimming took 9 bases from V and 5 from J, leaving 13 bases between them. CDR1 ENHRY and CDR2 SYGVKD come from the germline V gene. CDR3 in amino acids: CAMATSRETQYF. CDR3 DNA: TGTGCCATGGCGACTAGTCGGGAGACCCAGTACTTC.

This sequence joins TRBV7-6 and TRBJ2-1, with 7 bases matching TRBD2. Germline-derived CDR1 and CDR2 are SGHVS and FNYEAQ. J was trimmed by 1 base and V by 2 bases; bases with no gene match: 11. This CDR3 has 18 residues. The CDR3 nucleotides are TGTGCCAGCAGCTTAATGTCGTCGGGCGGGGGTTCCTACAATGAGCAGTTCTTC. Residues: CASSLMSSGGGSYNEQFF. The full variable domain, with the rest looked up from reference TRBV7-6 and TRBJ2-1, is GAGVSQSPRYKVTKRGQDVALRCDPISGHVSLYWYRQALGQGPEFLTYFNYEAQQDKSGLPNDRFSAERPEGSISTLTIQRTEQRDSAMYRCASSLMSSGGGSYNEQFFGPGTRLTVL.

The chain joins TRBV18 to TRBJ2-3; 7 bases map to TRBD1. This CDR3 contains 14 residues. CDR1 is KGHSH, CDR2 LQKENI, per germline. Trimming cost V 2 bases and J 4 bases; bases outside gene matches: 3. The CDR3 here is CASSPRGGADTQYF. The CDR3 nucleotides are TGTGCCAGCTCACCAAGAGGGGGCGCAGATACGCAGTATTTT. The whole variable domain, filled in from reference TRBV18 and TRBJ2-3, reads NAGVMQNPRHLVRRRGQEARLRCSPMKGHSHVYWYRQLPEEGLKFMVYLQKENIIDESGMPKERFSAEFPKEGPSILRIQQVVRGDSAAYFCASSPRGGADTQYFGPGTRLTVL.